These T cell receptor delta chains were read from a single sample in a study of DNA immune sequencing with unique molecular identifiers. TCRdb repeated clone calling on the multiplex PCR reads with CATT. The sample comprises under 3,000 delta-chain clones, 8.4% of which are singletons, and around 50% rests with the top ten. The sample consisted of gamma-delta T cells enriched from blood buffy coat, or unenriched PBMCs (not recorded which). The receptors here all came from a human donor in good health. CDR3s include the opening cysteine and the closing phenylalanine or tryptophan. A D gene is named only where the DNA matches it firmly. Some rows mark clone size as missing; the rest say once, few, many or name a class of expanded clone.

>TRDJ1|.|.|TRDV1
CALLEANDKLIF
TGTGCTCTCCTTGAGGCGAACGATAAACTCATCTTT
>TRDJ1|medium-sized|TRDD3|TRDV2
CACDNLLGDPADKLIF
TGTGCCTGTGATAACCTACTGGGGGACCCCGCCGATAAACTCATCTTT
>TRDJ1|many|TRDD3|TRDV2
CACDIVGGGPYTDKLIF
TGTGCCTGTGACATCGTTGGGGGAGGCCCGTACACCGATAAACTCATCTTT
>TRDJ1|.|TRDD2|TRDV1
CALGERIPTPLEYTDKLIF
TGTGCTCTTGGGGAACGTATTCCTACGCCCCTTGAGTACACCGATAAACTCATCTTT
>TRDJ1|large|TRDD3|TRDV2
CACDTVSNWGISDTDKLIF
TGTGCCTGTGACACCGTATCGAACTGGGGGATATCAGACACCGATAAACTCATCTTT
>TRDJ1|many|TRDD3|TRDV2
CACDGMGDSDKLIF
TGTGCCTGTGACGGAATGGGGGATTCCGATAAACTCATCTTT
>TRDJ1|medium-sized|TRDD3|TRDV2
CACDLLGDTGADTDKLIF
TGTGCCTGTGACCTACTGGGGGATACTGGGGCGGACACCGATAAACTCATCTTT
>TRDJ1|many|TRDD3|TRDV2
CACDRLNTGGSRYTDKLIF
TGTGCCTGTGACAGGTTGAATACTGGGGGATCACGGTACACCGATAAACTCATCTTT
>TRDJ1|few|.|TRDV2
CACDVLGGTDKLIF
TGTGCCTGTGACGTTTTGGGTGGAACCGATAAACTCATCTTT
>TRDJ1|many|.|TRDV2
CACDTVGGVTDKLIF
TGTGCCTGTGACACCGTGGGGGGGGTGACCGATAAACTCATCTTT
>TRDJ4|few|TRDD3|TRDV1
CALGELAAVTGGHTARPLIF
TGTGCTCTTGGGGAACTCGCGGCCGTCACTGGGGGGCACACTGCCAGACCCCTGATCTTT
>TRDJ1|few|.|TRDV2
CACDPGARGAPLTDKLIF
TGTGCCTGTGATCCCGGGGCTCGAGGGGCTCCGCTCACCGATAAACTCATCTTT
>TRDJ1|medium-sized|.|TRDV2
CACDTVGEYTDKLIF
TGTGCCTGTGACACCGTAGGGGAGTACACCGATAAACTCATCTTT
>TRDJ1|many|TRDD3|TRDV3
CAFGRESLLGDTGCWLIF
TGTGCCTTTGGGAGGGAGTCCCTACTGGGGGATACGGGTTGTTGGCTCATCTTT
>TRDJ1|medium-sized|TRDD3|TRDV2
CACDTLRRLGDYTDKLIF
TGTGCCTGTGACACTCTACGGCGACTGGGGGACTACACCGATAAACTCATCTTT
>TRDJ1|few|TRDD3|TRDV3
CAFTSGGGYAIDKLIF
TGTGCCTTTACTTCTGGTGGGGGATACGCGATCGATAAACTCATCTTT
>TRDJ1|many|TRDD3|TRDV2
CACDTMQLGDTGAGETDKLIF
TGTGCCTGTGACACCATGCAACTGGGGGATACCGGAGCAGGAGAGACCGATAAACTCATCTTT